These 8 T cell receptor beta chains were all obtained from the same sample, sequenced in a study of blood T cell repertoires in COVID-19. Generated by immunoSEQ multiplex PCR, the TCRdb table keeps only in-frame clones and is missing some. This table holds approximately 120,000 clones, approximately 85% found once. Sequencing was performed on peripheral blood. All receptors derive from an elderly woman with COVID-19, enrolled during active disease.

V usage is TRBV27 and J usage is TRBJ2-3; weak D call: TRBD2 (5 bases). Trimming took 2 bases from V and 4 from J, leaving 10 bases between them. The CDR3 length is 14 residues. CDR1 and CDR2 from the germline V gene are MNHEY and SMNVEV (reference sequence). The DNA of the CDR3 is TGTGCCAGCAGTTTAAGCAGGACTGCAGATACGCAGTATTTT. Residues: CASSLSRTADTQYF.

The V and J genes are TRBV6-5 and TRBJ2-5; D perhaps matches TRBD1 (6 bases). Germline values: CDR1 MNHEY, CDR2 SVGAGI. With 6 bases removed from V and 4 bases from J, the gap between germline ends came to 18 bases. The CDR3 is made up of 15 amino acids. The CDR3 region has the DNA TGTGCCAGCAGGCCGACAGGTTTGCTAGGAGAGACCCAGTACTTC. Translation: CASRPTGLLGETQYF.

This chain connects TRBV24-1 to TRBJ1-2, with TRBD1 matching 7 bases. The CDR3 is 14 residues long. Trimming took 5 bases from V and 8 from J; bases not matched to a gene: 10. Germline lookup yields CDR1 KGHDR and CDR2 SFDVKD. The CDR3 protein is CATSAPGTVGGYTF. DNA for the CDR3: TGTGCCACCAGTGCTCCCGGGACAGTCGGGGGCTACACCTTC.

This clone was picked up a small number of times. The chain combines TRBV7-2 with TRBJ2-2; no reliable D call. The CDR3 consists of 14 residues. Trimming stripped 1 base from V and 6 bases from J, with 9 bases between. Germline-derived CDR1 and CDR2 are SGHTA and FQGNSA. CDR3 DNA: TGTGCCAGCAGCTTAGTCCCAGGTGCCGGGGAGCTGTTTTTT. Its translation is CASSLVPGAGELFF.

The chain has TRBV7-8 and TRBJ1-4; unclear D gene. The CDR3 spans 15 residues. V was clipped by 2 bases and J by 8 bases, with 15 bases between them. Germline CDR1 is SGHVS and CDR2 is FQNEAQ. The CDR3 nucleotides read TGTGCCAGCAGCTTACTAGGCCTCCTTGGGGAAAAACTGTTTTTT. This sequence encodes CASSLLGLLGEKLFF.

The chain is built from TRBV9 and TRBJ2-3; TRBD2 matches at 11 bases. CDR1 and CDR2 from the germline V gene are SGDLS and YYNGEE. The length of the CDR3 is 14 residues. The ends lost 4 bases at V and 5 bases at J; junction bases unmatched: 3. The CDR3 is CASSFGTSGDTQYF. In DNA form, the CDR3 reads TGTGCCAGCAGCTTCGGGACTAGCGGAGATACGCAGTATTTT.

The rearrangement uses TRBV5-4 and TRBJ2-5; no reliable D call. From germline, CDR1 is SGHNT and CDR2 YYREEE (reference sequence). This CDR3 comprises 12 residues. The ends were cut back, 4 bases at V and 5 bases at J, with 9 bases in the middle. The CDR3 bases are TGTGCCAGCAGCAACCATCGGGAGACCCAGTACTTC. This encodes CASSNHRETQYF.

V gene TRBV14 combines with J gene TRBJ1-6, with a tentative D call TRBD1 (5 bases). There are 13 residues in the CDR3. Looked up from germline, CDR1 is SGHDN and CDR2 is FVKESK. V lost 2 bases and J lost 13, with 12 bases in between. Written as DNA, the CDR3 is TGTGCCAGCAGCCAAACGGGGGGAACCCCCCTCCACTTT. This encodes CASSQTGGTPLHF.